This TCR delta chain was observed in a study of Vδ1+ human thymocytes. Study results and limitations: Highly polyclonal TRG and TRD repertoires with Gaussian CDR3 length distributions appeared in thymus. TRD repertoires were essentially private, unlike widely shared TRG clonotypes.

A word on this clone: Antigen: not known.

The template was reverse-transcribed extracted RNA. Multiplex PCR used pooled V-gene forward primers and a constant-region reverse primer to amplify CDR3s. TCRdb repeated clone calling on the multiplex PCR reads with CATT. In the table there are around 20,000 delta-chain clones, 8% to 10% of which are singletons. The CDR3 runs to 17 residues. The V gene is uncalled and the J gene is TRDJ1; the table's D call, TRDD3, was not checked against the DNA. Source material: Vdelta1+ gamma-delta thymocytes from the thymus. Subset given: FACS-sorted CD3+ TCRalphabeta- TCRVdelta1+ TCRVdelta2- thymocytes. The sequence was collected from a child younger than two who had congenital heart surgery. The CDR3 spells CALGGSRPLGDIDKLIF. The CDR3 DNA sequence: TGTGCTCTTGGGGGCAGCCGTCCTCTGGGGGATATAGATAAACTCATCTTT.